There are many counts of the clone carrying this T cell receptor beta chain. Its specificity is unknown. Deletions cut 2 bases from V and 0 bases from J, with 8 bases between. The V gene's germline CDR1 is DFQATT and CDR2 SNEGSKA (reference sequence). This CDR3 comprises 15 residues. The data originate from a study of Graves' ophthalmopathy and Graves' hyperthyroidism. Study results and limitations: Ophthalmopathy cases were distinguished from stable hyperthyroidism by a 13-signature model, reaching around 88% sensitivity and 70% to 84% specificity.

From RNA, the CDR3 regions of TCR beta chains were amplified and sequenced. Second-round multiplex PCR came after a first-round RT-PCR that employed HTBI primers. One entry per CDR3 protein, called by TCRdb with MiXCR from the multiplex PCR reads. The profile shows 660,000 or so distinct CDR3 sequences, about 38% of them singletons. Donors with ophthalmopathy: moderate-to-severe activity, CAS ≥3, NOSPECS ≥4, duration under 3 months. This clonotype was sampled from an adult man with Graves' ophthalmopathy. The rearrangement joins TRBV20-1 to TRBJ2-6; D gene unclear. The sequenced sample was peripheral blood. CDR3 nucleotides: TGCAGTGCTAGACCGTACAACTCTGGGGCCAACGTCCTGACTTTC. This gives the protein CSARPYNSGANVLTF.